This T cell receptor (beta chain) appears in the sequencing data of a study of blood T cell repertoires in COVID-19. Trimming removed 1 base from V and 0 bases from J, with 10 bases in between. Germline assignment: CDR1 SGHNT and CDR2 YYREEE (reference sequence). CDR3 size: 15 residues. Only in-frame clones appear in the TCRdb table, and some are missing; sequencing was by immunoSEQ multiplex PCR. This sample yields about 100,000 clones, of which over 75% are seen a single time; nearly 4.5% belongs to the top ten. The gene calls are TRBV5-4 and TRBJ2-5; D possibly corresponds to TRBD2 (5 bases). This TCR derives from a man between 60 and 75 years old with acute or convalescent COVID-19. The sample was peripheral blood. This chain's CDR3 is CASSLKRPYQETQYF. The CDR3 bases are TGTGCCAGCAGCTTGAAGCGGCCTTACCAAGAGACCCAGTACTTC.